Below are 15 T cell receptor beta chains sequenced from a single sample in a study of blood T cell repertoires in COVID-19. The repertoire was sequenced with immunoSEQ multiplex PCR; TCRdb's copy has only in-frame clones and lacks some. The sample holds roughly 200,000 clones; 80% to 90% are singletons and the top ten take 15% to 20%. Sequencing was done on a sample of peripheral blood. The receptors originated from a human donor in a cohort sampled during active COVID-19.

The chain joins TRBV5-1 to TRBJ2-3, with 8 bases aligning to TRBD2. V was clipped by 1 base and J by 2 bases; unmatched bases: 3. Germline V gene lookup returns CDR1 SGHRS and CDR2 YFSETQ. The CDR3 has 15 amino acids. The CDR3 region has the DNA TGCGCCAGCAGCTTGTCACTAGCGGTCACAGATACGCAGTATTTT. This gives the protein CASSLSLAVTDTQYF.

The chain employs TRBV6-5 and TRBJ1-5, with 10 nucleotides matching TRBD1. V lost 2 bases, J lost 5 bases, and 3 bases stayed unmatched. Per the germline V gene, CDR1 is MNHEY and CDR2 is SVGAGI. The length of the CDR3 is 15 residues. The CDR3 is CASSYTGTGDQPQHF. The CDR3 region has the DNA TGTGCCAGCAGTTACACAGGGACAGGGGATCAGCCCCAGCATTTT.

The gene calls are TRBV5-5 and TRBJ2-7; a possible D gene is TRBD1 (6 bases). Germline CDR1 is SGHKS and CDR2 is YYEKEE (reference sequence). CDR3 length equals 16 residues. V was cut by 4 bases and J by 3 bases, with 20 bases left in between. CDR3: CASSPAPGAGVYEQYV. As DNA, the CDR3 is TGTGCCAGCAGCCCGGCCCCAGGGGCCGGAGTCTACGAGCAGTACGTC.

Concerning this clone itself: With a much larger clone just one base away, this may be a read error. The chain uses TRBV4-2 and TRBJ2-1; D perhaps matches TRBD1 (6 bases). CDR1 and CDR2 from the germline V gene are LGHNA and YNFKEQ. The CDR3 spans 15 residues. Trimming pared 2 bases from V and 12 bases from J, leaving 20 bases between. CDR3 amino acids: CASSQSGTRSIRQFF. In DNA form, the CDR3 reads TGTGCCAGCAGCCAATCCGGGACAAGGTCAATCAGGCAGTTCTTC.

This chain joins TRBV7-9 and TRBJ2-2; perhaps TRBD2 as D (6 bases). Deletions cut 4 bases from V and 1 base from J, with 10 bases between. In germline, CDR1 is SEHNR, CDR2 FQNEAQ (reference sequence). The CDR3 runs to 15 residues. The DNA for the CDR3 is TGTGCCAGCAGCTCGGGACTCAGGAACACCGGGGAGCTGTTTTTT. It encodes CASSSGLRNTGELFF.

The rearrangement links TRBV28 to TRBJ2-1; TRBD2 agrees at 10 bases. V shed 5 bases and J 3 bases; nucleotides not matched to a gene: 7. The CDR3 extends over 16 amino acids. The germline V gene encodes CDR1 MDHEN and CDR2 SYDVKM. In DNA form, the CDR3 reads TGTGCCAGCAGTCGGTCTAGCGGGAGTGTCTACAATGAGCAGTTCTTC. This translates into CASSRSSGSVYNEQFF.

This chain joins TRBV7-9 and TRBJ2-7; no definite D call. This CDR3 has 14 amino acids. V lost 2 bases to trimming and J lost 1 base, with 9 bases between them. Per germline, CDR1 SEHNR and CDR2 FQNEAQ (reference sequence). The CDR3 protein is CASSLSSGSYEQYV. The DNA of the CDR3 is TGTGCCAGCAGCTTATCATCCGGTTCCTACGAGCAGTACGTC.

This clone was seen once. The V call is TRBV7-9, the J call TRBJ2-2; a possible D gene is TRBD1 (5 bases). The CDR3 has 15 residues. Trimming removed 3 bases from V and 1 base from J, with 9 bases in between. Per the germline V gene, CDR1 is SEHNR and CDR2 is FQNEAQ (reference sequence). This chain's CDR3 is CASSLGPLNTGELFF. DNA for the CDR3: TGTGCCAGCAGCTTGGGGCCCCTGAACACCGGGGAGCTGTTTTTT.

This chain joins TRBV29-1 and TRBJ2-1; 9 nucleotides match TRBD1. J lost 7 bases, V lost 5 bases, and 6 bases had no gene match. The CDR3 consists of 13 residues. CDR1 SQVTM and CDR2 ANQGSEA come from the germline V gene. DNA for the CDR3: TGCAGCGTTTCCTGGACAGGGGTAAATGAGCAGTTCTTC. It encodes CSVSWTGVNEQFF.

The chain carries TRBV2 and TRBJ2-3; TRBD2 matches at 13 bases. The CDR3 has 18 amino acids. Per germline, CDR1 SNHLY and CDR2 FYNNEI. V lost 6 bases to trimming and J lost 0 bases; unmatched junction nucleotides: 9. The CDR3 coding sequence is TGTGCCAGCAGGGAACTAGCGGGAGGGCCCCCTAGCACAGATACGCAGTATTTT. Amino acid sequence: CASRELAGGPPSTDTQYF.

This chain uses TRBV6-4 with TRBJ2-3, with TRBD2 matching over 8 bases. This CDR3 is 15 amino acids long. V lost 1 base to trimming and J lost 5 bases; unmatched junction nucleotides: 5. The V gene's germline CDR1 is MRHNA and CDR2 SNTAGT. The CDR3, as DNA: TGTGCCAGCAGTGACTTCGGGGGGGCCGGAGATACGCAGTATTTT. Translation gives CASSDFGGAGDTQYF.

The chain recombines TRBV12-3 or TRBV12-4 with TRBJ2-1; maybe TRBD2 (6 bases). V was clipped by 8 bases and J by 7 bases, with 9 bases between them. The CDR3 consists of 11 residues. CDR3 amino acids: CASWRGNEQFF. The CDR3 nucleotides read TGTGCCAGCTGGAGGGGTAATGAGCAGTTCTTC.

The chain combines TRBV7-9 with TRBJ1-6; no clear D. This CDR3 has 16 amino acids. Germline-derived CDR1 and CDR2 are SEHNR and FQNEAQ (reference sequence). The germline V and J ends were trimmed by 3 bases and 0 bases, with 9 bases remaining between them. Written as DNA, the CDR3 is TGTGCCAGCAGCTTCGACCGGAGCTCCTATAATTCACCCCTCCACTTT. Its translation is CASSFDRSSYNSPLHF. The full variable domain, completed using reference TRBV7-9 and TRBJ1-6, is DTGVSQNPRHKITKRGQNVTFRCDPISEHNRLYWYRQTLGQGPEFLTYFQNEAQLEKSRLLSDRFSAERPKGSFSTLEIQRTEQGDSAMYLCASSFDRSSYNSPLHFGNGTRLTVT.

The chain recombines TRBV19 with TRBJ1-2, with 9 nucleotides matching TRBD1. CDR1 and CDR2 from the germline V gene are LNHDA and SQIVND (reference sequence). Germline trimming cut 3 bases from V and 5 bases from J; bases unmatched to any gene: 4. The CDR3 is 14 residues long. The CDR3 loop reads CASSISGQGYGYTF. CDR3 nucleotide sequence: TGTGCCAGTAGTATTTCGGGACAGGGATATGGCTACACCTTC.

The V and J genes are TRBV4-1 and TRBJ1-2; possibly TRBD1 for D (5 bases). The germline V and J ends were trimmed by 3 bases and 3 bases, with 11 bases remaining between them. Germline CDR1 reads MGHRA; CDR2 reads YSYEKL. The CDR3 is 14 amino acids. CDR3 coding DNA: TGCGCCAGCAGCCAGCCCGGGACTCACTATGGCTACACCTTC. Protein: CASSQPGTHYGYTF.